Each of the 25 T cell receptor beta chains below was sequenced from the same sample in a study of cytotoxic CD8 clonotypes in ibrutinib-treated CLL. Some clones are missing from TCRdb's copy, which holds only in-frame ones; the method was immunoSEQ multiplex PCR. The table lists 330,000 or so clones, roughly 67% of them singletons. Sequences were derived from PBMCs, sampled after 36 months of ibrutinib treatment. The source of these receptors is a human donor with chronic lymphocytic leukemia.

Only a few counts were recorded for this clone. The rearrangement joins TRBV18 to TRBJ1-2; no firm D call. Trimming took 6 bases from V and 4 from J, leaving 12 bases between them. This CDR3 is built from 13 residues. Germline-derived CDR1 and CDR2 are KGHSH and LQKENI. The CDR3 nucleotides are TGTGCCAGCTCTGAGGGCCCCTCCTATGGCTACACCTTC. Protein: CASSEGPSYGYTF. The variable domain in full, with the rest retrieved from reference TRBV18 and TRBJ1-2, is NAGVMQNPRHLVRRRGQEARLRCSPMKGHSHVYWYRQLPEEGLKFMVYLQKENIIDESGMPKERFSAEFPKEGPSILRIQQVVRGDSAAYFCASSEGPSYGYTFGSGTRLTVV.

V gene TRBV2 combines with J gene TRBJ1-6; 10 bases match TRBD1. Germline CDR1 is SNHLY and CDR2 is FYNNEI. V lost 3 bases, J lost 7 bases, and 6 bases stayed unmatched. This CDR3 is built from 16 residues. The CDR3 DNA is TGTGCCAGCAGTGACCCGAGGACAGGGGGAAATTCACCCCTCCACTTT. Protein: CASSDPRTGGNSPLHF.

The CDR3 protein is CASSLGTGTSPLHF. The CDR3 region has the DNA TGTGCCAGCAGCTTGGGGACAGGGACTTCACCCCTCCACTTT. The gene calls are TRBV5-6 and TRBJ1-6, with TRBD1 matching over 8 bases. J gave up 9 bases and V 0 bases, and 2 bases lay outside the gene matches. Germline V gene data show CDR1 as SGHDT and CDR2 as YYEEEE. The CDR3 totals 14 residues.

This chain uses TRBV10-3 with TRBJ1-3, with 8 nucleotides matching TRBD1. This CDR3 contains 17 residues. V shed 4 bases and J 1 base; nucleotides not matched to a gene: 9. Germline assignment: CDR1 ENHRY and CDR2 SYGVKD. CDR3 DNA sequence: TGTGCCATCAGTGGGGCACAGGGGGAACGTTCTGGAAACACCATATATTTT. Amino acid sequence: CAISGAQGERSGNTIYF.

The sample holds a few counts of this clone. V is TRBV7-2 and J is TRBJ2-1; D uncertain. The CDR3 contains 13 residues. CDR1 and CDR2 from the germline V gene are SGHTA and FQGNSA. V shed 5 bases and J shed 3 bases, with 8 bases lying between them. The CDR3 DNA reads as TGTGCCAGCAGCCCCCGTAGCTACAATGAGCAGTTCTTC. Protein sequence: CASSPRSYNEQFF.

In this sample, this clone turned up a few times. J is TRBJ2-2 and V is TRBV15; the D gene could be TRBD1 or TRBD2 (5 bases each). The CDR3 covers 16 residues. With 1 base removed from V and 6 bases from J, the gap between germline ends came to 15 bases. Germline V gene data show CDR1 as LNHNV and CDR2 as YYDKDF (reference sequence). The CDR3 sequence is CATSRGDRFGSGELFF. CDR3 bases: TGTGCCACCAGCAGAGGGGACCGATTCGGCTCCGGGGAGCTGTTTTTT.

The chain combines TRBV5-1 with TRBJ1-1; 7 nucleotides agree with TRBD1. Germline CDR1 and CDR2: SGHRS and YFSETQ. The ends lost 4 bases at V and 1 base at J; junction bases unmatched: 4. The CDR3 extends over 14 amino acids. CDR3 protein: CASSGGTANTEAFF. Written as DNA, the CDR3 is TGCGCCAGCAGCGGGGGGACAGCGAACACTGAAGCTTTCTTT.

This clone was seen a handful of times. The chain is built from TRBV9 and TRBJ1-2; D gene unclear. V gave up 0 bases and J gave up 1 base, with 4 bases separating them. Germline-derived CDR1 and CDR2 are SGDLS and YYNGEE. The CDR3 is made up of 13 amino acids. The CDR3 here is CASSVDVNYGYTF. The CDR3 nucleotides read TGTGCCAGCAGCGTAGACGTTAACTATGGCTACACCTTC.

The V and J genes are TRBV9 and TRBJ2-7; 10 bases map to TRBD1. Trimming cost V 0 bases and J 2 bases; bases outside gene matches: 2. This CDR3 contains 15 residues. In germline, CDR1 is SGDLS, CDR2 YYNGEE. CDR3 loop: CASSVGTGGTYEQYF. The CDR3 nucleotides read TGTGCCAGCAGCGTAGGGACAGGGGGGACCTACGAGCAGTACTTC.

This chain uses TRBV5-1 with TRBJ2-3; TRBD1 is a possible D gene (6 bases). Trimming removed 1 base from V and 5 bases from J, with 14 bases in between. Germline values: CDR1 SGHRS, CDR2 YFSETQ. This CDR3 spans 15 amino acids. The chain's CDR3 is CASSLPHQGLDTQYF. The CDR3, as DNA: TGCGCCAGCAGCTTGCCACACCAGGGGTTAGATACGCAGTATTTT.

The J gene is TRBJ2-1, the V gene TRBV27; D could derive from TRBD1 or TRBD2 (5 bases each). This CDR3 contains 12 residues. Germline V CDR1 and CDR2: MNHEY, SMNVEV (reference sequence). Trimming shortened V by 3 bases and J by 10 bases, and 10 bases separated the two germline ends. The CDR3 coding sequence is TGTGCCAGCAGTTTCGGGACCCGGGAGCAGTTCTTC. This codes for CASSFGTREQFF.

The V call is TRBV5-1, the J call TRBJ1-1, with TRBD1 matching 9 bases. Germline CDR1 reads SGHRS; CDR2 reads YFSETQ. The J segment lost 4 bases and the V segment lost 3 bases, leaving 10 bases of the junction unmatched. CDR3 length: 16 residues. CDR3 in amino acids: CASSSLQGAGSTEAFF. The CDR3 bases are TGCGCCAGCAGCTCCCTACAGGGGGCCGGGTCCACTGAAGCTTTCTTT.

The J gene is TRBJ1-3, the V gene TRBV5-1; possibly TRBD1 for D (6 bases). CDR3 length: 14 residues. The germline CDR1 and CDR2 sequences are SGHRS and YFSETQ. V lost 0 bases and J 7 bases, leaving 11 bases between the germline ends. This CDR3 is CASSLDRVGNTIYF. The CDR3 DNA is TGCGCCAGCAGCTTGGACAGGGTTGGCAACACCATATATTTT.

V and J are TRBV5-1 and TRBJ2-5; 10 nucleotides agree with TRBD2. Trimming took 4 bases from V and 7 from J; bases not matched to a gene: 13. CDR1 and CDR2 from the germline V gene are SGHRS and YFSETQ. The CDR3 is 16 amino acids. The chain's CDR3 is CASSRGASGRGGTQYF. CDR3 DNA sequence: TGCGCCAGCAGCCGGGGAGCGAGCGGGAGGGGAGGGACCCAGTACTTC.

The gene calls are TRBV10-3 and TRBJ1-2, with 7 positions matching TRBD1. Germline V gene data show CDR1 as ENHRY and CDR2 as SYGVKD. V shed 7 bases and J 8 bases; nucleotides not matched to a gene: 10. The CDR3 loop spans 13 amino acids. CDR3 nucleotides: TGTGCCATCACCGCGACAGGGATCGGAGGCTACACCTTC. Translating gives CAITATGIGGYTF.

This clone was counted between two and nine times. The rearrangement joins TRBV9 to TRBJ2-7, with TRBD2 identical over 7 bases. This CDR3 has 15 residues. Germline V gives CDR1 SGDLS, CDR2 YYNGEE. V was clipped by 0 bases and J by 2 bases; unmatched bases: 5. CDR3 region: CASSVGASGTYEQYF. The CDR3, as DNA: TGTGCCAGCAGCGTAGGGGCTAGCGGAACCTACGAGCAGTACTTC.

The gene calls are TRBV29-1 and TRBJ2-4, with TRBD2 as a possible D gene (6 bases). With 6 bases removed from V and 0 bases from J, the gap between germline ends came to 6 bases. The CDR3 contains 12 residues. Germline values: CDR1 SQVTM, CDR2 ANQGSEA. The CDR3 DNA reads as TGCAGCGTGGAGGGAGCCAAAAACATTCAGTACTTC. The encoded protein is CSVEGAKNIQYF.

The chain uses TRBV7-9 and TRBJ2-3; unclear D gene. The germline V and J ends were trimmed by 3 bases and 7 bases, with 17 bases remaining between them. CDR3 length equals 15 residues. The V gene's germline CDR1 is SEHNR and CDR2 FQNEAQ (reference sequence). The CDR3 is CASSLGSGVVNTQYF. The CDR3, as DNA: TGTGCCAGCAGCTTGGGGTCTGGGGTCGTGAATACGCAGTATTTT.

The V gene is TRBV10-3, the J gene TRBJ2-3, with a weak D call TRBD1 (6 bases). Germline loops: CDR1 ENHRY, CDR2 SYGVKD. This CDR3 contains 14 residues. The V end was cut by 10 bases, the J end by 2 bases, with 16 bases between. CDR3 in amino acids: CATSGVGVTDTQYF. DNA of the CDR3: TGTGCCACCTCAGGGGTTGGGGTCACAGATACGCAGTATTTT.

The CDR3 reads CASSYSVPGRETQYF. The CDR3 bases are TGTGCCAGCAGTTACTCAGTCCCCGGGAGAGAGACCCAGTACTTC. This chain uses TRBV6-6 with TRBJ2-5, with D possibly being TRBD2 (6 bases). Germline values: CDR1 MNHNY, CDR2 SVGAGI (reference sequence). Trimming removed 0 bases from V and 4 bases from J, with 12 bases in between. CDR3 length: 15 amino acids.

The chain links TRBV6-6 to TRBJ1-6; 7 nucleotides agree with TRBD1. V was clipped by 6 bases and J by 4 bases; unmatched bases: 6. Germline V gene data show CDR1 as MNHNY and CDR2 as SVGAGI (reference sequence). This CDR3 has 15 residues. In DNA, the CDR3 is TGTGCCAGCAGCGGACAGGAGAAATATAATTCACCCCTCCACTTT. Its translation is CASSGQEKYNSPLHF.

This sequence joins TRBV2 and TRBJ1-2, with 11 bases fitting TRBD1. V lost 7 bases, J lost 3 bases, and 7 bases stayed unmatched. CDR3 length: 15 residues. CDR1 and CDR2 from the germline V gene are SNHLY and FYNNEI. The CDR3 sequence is CASTAGTGGYYGYTF. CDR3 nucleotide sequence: TGTGCCAGCACGGCTGGGACAGGGGGATACTATGGCTACACCTTC. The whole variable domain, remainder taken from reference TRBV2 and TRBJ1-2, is EPEVTQTPSHQVTQMGQEVILRCVPISNHLYFYWYRQILGQKVEFLVSFYNNEISEKSEIFDDQFSVERPDGSNFTLKIRSTKLEDSAMYFCASTAGTGGYYGYTFGSGTRLTVV.

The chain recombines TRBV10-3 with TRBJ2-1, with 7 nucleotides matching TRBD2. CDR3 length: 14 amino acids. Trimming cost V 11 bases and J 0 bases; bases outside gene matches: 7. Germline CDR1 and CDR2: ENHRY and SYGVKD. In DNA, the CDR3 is TGTGCCGGAAGCGGGGAAGGCTCCTACAATGAGCAGTTCTTC. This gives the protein CAGSGEGSYNEQFF.

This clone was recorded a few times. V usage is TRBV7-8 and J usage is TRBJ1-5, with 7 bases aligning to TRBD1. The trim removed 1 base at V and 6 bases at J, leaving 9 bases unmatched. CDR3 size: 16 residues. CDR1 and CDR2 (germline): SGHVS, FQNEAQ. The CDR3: CASSLDARGPGQPQHF. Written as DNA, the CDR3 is TGTGCCAGCAGCTTAGATGCTAGGGGGCCGGGTCAGCCCCAGCATTTT.

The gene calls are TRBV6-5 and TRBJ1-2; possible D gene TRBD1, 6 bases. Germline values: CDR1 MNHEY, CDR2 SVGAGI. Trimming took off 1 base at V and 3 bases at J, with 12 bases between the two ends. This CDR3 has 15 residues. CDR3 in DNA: TGTGCCAGCAGTTACTTGACAGGAACCTACTATGGCTACACCTTC. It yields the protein CASSYLTGTYYGYTF.